These 19 T cell receptor beta chains originate from one sample sequenced in a study of OX40 agonist ivuxolimab in advanced cancers. Clones were sequenced by immunoSEQ multiplex PCR, and TCRdb holds only the in-frame ones, with some missing. The repertoire holds tens of thousands of clones, with around 80% as singletons. The specimen was CD4+ or CD8+ T cells sorted from blood, collected in a trial of the OX40 agonist ivuxolimab. The receptors were sampled from an adult with an advanced solid tumor such as melanoma, head and neck, liver or kidney cancer.

The chain joins TRBV11-2 to TRBJ1-1; D gene unclear. V lost 0 bases and J 10 bases, leaving 12 bases between the germline ends. Germline V gives CDR1 SGHAT, CDR2 FQNNGV. CDR3 length: 13 amino acids. CDR3 nucleotide sequence: TGTGCCAGCAGCTTAGAGACCGGCGGACGAGCTTTCTTT. Translation: CASSLETGGRAFF.

The chain couples TRBV27 to TRBJ1-2; 7 bases align to TRBD1. The CDR3 runs 16 residues. J lost 2 bases, V lost 6 bases, and 12 bases had no gene match. The germline CDR1 and CDR2 sequences are MNHEY and SMNVEV (reference sequence). The CDR3 region has the DNA TGTGCCAGCAGCCGCTCTCTGGGGGGACAGAACTATGGCTACACCTTC. It specifies CASSRSLGGQNYGYTF.

V is TRBV7-9 and J is TRBJ2-1; 7 bases are a match to TRBD2. The length of the CDR3 is 15 residues. Per germline, CDR1 SEHNR and CDR2 FQNEAQ (reference sequence). With V trimmed by 3 bases and J by 9 bases, 11 bases remained unmatched. CDR3 residues: CASSFENTLALEQFF. The CDR3 coding sequence is TGTGCCAGCAGCTTTGAGAACACACTAGCGCTTGAGCAGTTCTTC.

This clone was recorded once. The rearrangement joins TRBV14 to TRBJ2-1; perhaps D is TRBD1 or TRBD2 (6 bases each). This CDR3 comprises 17 residues. Trimming removed 4 bases from V and 4 bases from J, with 20 bases in between. Germline-derived CDR1 and CDR2 are SGHDN and FVKESK. The CDR3 bases are TGTGCCAGCAGCCGGGAGGTGGCCAGGGGCGGATACAATGAGCAGTTCTTC. Its translation is CASSREVARGGYNEQFF.

The chain carries TRBV9 and TRBJ2-2; TRBD2 matches at 12 bases. Trimming removed 0 bases from V and 4 bases from J; junction bases left unmatched: 10. CDR3 size: 19 residues. CDR1 is SGDLS and CDR2 is YYNGEE in the germline V gene. The CDR3 DNA reads as TGTGCCAGCAGCGTAGTGAGCCTAGCGGGAGGGCCGGGCACCGGGGAGCTGTTTTTT. Residues: CASSVVSLAGGPGTGELFF.

The chain recombines TRBV5-5 with TRBJ2-1; D remains unclear. Deletions cut 1 base from V and 5 bases from J, with 4 bases between. Germline CDR1 and CDR2: SGHKS and YYEKEE (reference sequence). The CDR3 contains 12 residues. CDR3 loop: CASSLFDNEQFF. The DNA of the CDR3 is TGTGCCAGCAGCTTGTTCGACAATGAGCAGTTCTTC.

The rearrangement links TRBV29-1 to TRBJ1-2, with D maybe TRBD1 (6 bases). The CDR3 totals 13 residues. With 6 bases removed from V and 3 bases from J, the gap between germline ends came to 14 bases. The germline V gene encodes CDR1 SQVTM and CDR2 ANQGSEA. CDR3 coding DNA: TGCAGCGTCGGTACAGGGAAAGACTATGGCTACACCTTC. Its protein is CSVGTGKDYGYTF.

Only a few counts were recorded for this clone. The CDR3 nucleotides are TGCAGTGGGTTGGCCGAGGCCCAGCATTTT. Its translation is CSGLAEAQHF. The chain combines TRBV20-1 with TRBJ1-5; no clear D. The ends were cut back, 7 bases at V and 11 bases at J, with 12 bases in the middle. Germline V gives CDR1 DFQATT, CDR2 SNEGSKA (reference sequence). This CDR3 comprises 10 residues.

This clone turned up a few times. This chain connects TRBV4-3 to TRBJ2-1; D gene uncertain. V was trimmed by 0 bases and J by 8 bases, leaving 8 bases between them. The CDR3 has 13 amino acids. Germline CDR1 reads LGHNA; CDR2 reads YSLEER. CDR3 residues: CASSQEAEYEQFF. The CDR3 DNA reads TGCGCCAGCAGCCAAGAGGCTGAATATGAGCAGTTCTTC.

This rearrangement joins TRBV6-5 to TRBJ2-7; D not certain. Germline CDR1 MNHEY, CDR2 SVGAGI. The length of the CDR3 is 11 residues. V was shortened by 3 bases and J by 5 bases, with 5 bases between the two germline ends. In DNA, the CDR3 is TGTGCCAGCAGTTATTTTGACGAGCAGTACTTC. Its protein product is CASSYFDEQYF.

The CDR3 DNA follows: TGCGCCAGCAGCCAAGATTGGTTCTCTGGAAACACCATATATTTT. Amino acids: CASSQDWFSGNTIYF. The chain links TRBV4-1 to TRBJ1-3; D ambiguous. Trimming took off 0 bases at V and 0 bases at J, with 6 bases between the two ends. The CDR3 is 15 residues long. Germline loops: CDR1 MGHRA, CDR2 YSYEKL.

The V and J genes are TRBV25-1 and TRBJ2-1; D assignment may be TRBD1 or TRBD2 (7 bases each). Trimming left V 4 bases short and J 0 bases short, with 16 bases between. Per the germline V gene, CDR1 is MGHDK and CDR2 is SYGVNS. The CDR3 is 17 amino acids. The CDR3 loop reads CASSGSGGASSYNEQFF. The DNA for the CDR3 is TGTGCCAGCAGTGGCTCAGGGGGGGCCAGCTCCTACAATGAGCAGTTCTTC.

The CDR3 nucleotides read TGTGCCAGCAGCCCGGGACAGGGGGTCTACGAGCAGTACTTC. This translates into CASSPGQGVYEQYF. The V gene is TRBV6-6, the J gene TRBJ2-7; 11 bases match TRBD1. CDR1 MNHNY and CDR2 SVGAGI come from the germline V gene (reference sequence). CDR3 length: 14 amino acids. Trimming at V came to 6 bases and at J to 3 bases, leaving 4 bases not matched to a gene.

The chain has TRBV5-1 and TRBJ2-2, with D hard to call. CDR1 and CDR2 (germline): SGHRS, YFSETQ. Trimming took 1 base from V and 4 from J, leaving 8 bases between them. This CDR3 has 14 residues. The CDR3 bases are TGCGCCAGCAGCTTGACAGAGCTCACCGGGGAGCTGTTTTTT. This translates into CASSLTELTGELFF.

CDR3 protein: CASSGWTDQFVYGYTF. The CDR3 DNA follows: TGTGCCAGCAGTGGGTGGACAGATCAATTCGTCTATGGCTACACCTTC. The chain carries TRBV6-1 and TRBJ1-2, with a possible D match to TRBD1 (6 bases). CDR1 is MNHNS and CDR2 is SASEGT in the germline V gene. The CDR3 has 16 amino acids. V lost 4 bases and J 4 bases, leaving 19 bases between the germline ends.

Sample share makes this clone medium-sized. The gene calls are TRBV5-4 and TRBJ1-1; D is uncertain. Germline assignment: CDR1 SGHNT and CDR2 YYREEE (reference sequence). This CDR3 contains 16 residues. Between the trimmed V and J ends, which lost 4 bases and 1 base, there was a span of 17 bases. CDR3 sequence (DNA): TGTGCCAGCAGCGCAGGAAGGCACCTGGGGAACACTGAAGCTTTCTTT. Amino acid sequence: CASSAGRHLGNTEAFF.

The V gene is TRBV6-1, the J gene TRBJ1-2, with a tentative D call TRBD1 (5 bases). From germline, CDR1 is MNHNS and CDR2 SASEGT. There are 14 residues in the CDR3. With 7 bases removed from V and 2 bases from J, the gap between germline ends came to 14 bases. The CDR3 bases are TGTGCCAGCACCGAAGCGGGGCTAAACTATGGCTACACCTTC. It codes for CASTEAGLNYGYTF.

This clone has just one count. The chain recombines TRBV19 with TRBJ2-1; D unresolved. The V and J ends lost 5 bases and 3 bases respectively, with 11 bases between them. Germline lookup yields CDR1 LNHDA and CDR2 SQIVND (reference sequence). The CDR3 totals 14 residues. CDR3: CASSESSIYNEQFF. CDR3 DNA sequence: TGTGCCAGTAGTGAAAGTAGCATCTACAATGAGCAGTTCTTC.

The CDR3 sequence is CASSYSSWRELFF. CDR3 DNA sequence: TGTGCCAGCAGTTACTCGTCGTGGAGGGAACTGTTTTTT. The chain has TRBV6-5 and TRBJ1-4; D uncertain. The CDR3 is made up of 13 amino acids. V lost 0 bases and J lost 12, with 11 bases in between. The germline V gene encodes CDR1 MNHEY and CDR2 SVGAGI.